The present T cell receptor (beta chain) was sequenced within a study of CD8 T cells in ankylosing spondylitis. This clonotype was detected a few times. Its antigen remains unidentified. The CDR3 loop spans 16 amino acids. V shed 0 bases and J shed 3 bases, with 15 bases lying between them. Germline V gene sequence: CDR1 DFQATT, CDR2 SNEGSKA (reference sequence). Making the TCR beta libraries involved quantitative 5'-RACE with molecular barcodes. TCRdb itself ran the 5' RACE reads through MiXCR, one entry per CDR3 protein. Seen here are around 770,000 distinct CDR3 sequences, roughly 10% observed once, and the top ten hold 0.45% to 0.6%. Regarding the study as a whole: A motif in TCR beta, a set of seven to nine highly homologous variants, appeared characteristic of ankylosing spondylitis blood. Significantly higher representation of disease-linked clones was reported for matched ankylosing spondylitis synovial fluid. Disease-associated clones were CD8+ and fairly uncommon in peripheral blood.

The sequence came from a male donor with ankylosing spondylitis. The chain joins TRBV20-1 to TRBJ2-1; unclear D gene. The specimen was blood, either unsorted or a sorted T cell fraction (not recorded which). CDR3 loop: CSARDHGEGFYNEQFF. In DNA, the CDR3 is TGCAGTGCTAGAGATCATGGAGAAGGATTCTACAATGAGCAGTTCTTC.